These 5 T cell receptor beta chains were all obtained from the same sample, sequenced in a study of cytomegalovirus exposure and HLA in healthy donors. PCR primers comprised 60 Vbeta and 13 Jbeta primers. Data came from immunoSEQ multiplex PCR; TCRdb stores just in-frame clones and leaves some out. The data contain 100,000 to 140,000 clones, roughly 76% of them singletons. The sample taken for sequencing was PBMCs. The receptors come from a man between 18 and 29 years old in good health and CMV-seronegative.

V gene TRBV19 combines with J gene TRBJ1-1; the D gene is possibly TRBD1 (6 bases). V was cut by 2 bases and J by 6 bases, with 10 bases left in between. Germline V gives CDR1 LNHDA, CDR2 SQIVND (reference sequence). CDR3 length: 13 amino acids. In DNA, the CDR3 is TGTGCCAGTAGTATAACAGGGTTGGCTGAAGCTTTCTTT. Protein sequence: CASSITGLAEAFF.

In this sample, this clone turned up a few times. This chain joins TRBV7-8 and TRBJ1-5; 8 bases map to TRBD1. This CDR3 has 15 amino acids. Germline CDR1 and CDR2: SGHVS and FQNEAQ. With 5 bases clipped from V and 1 base from J, the junction kept 4 bases outside the gene matches. The chain's CDR3 is CASSRGQGSNQPQHF. The CDR3 DNA follows: TGTGCCAGCAGCAGAGGACAGGGCAGCAATCAGCCCCAGCATTTT.

J is TRBJ2-5 and V is TRBV7-9; 10 bases agree with TRBD1. The germline gives CDR1 SEHNR, CDR2 FQNEAQ (reference sequence). Losses at the gene ends were 5 bases for V and 5 bases for J; bases not matched to a gene: 8. This CDR3 is 15 amino acids long. CDR3 loop: CASSTRQGARETQYF. CDR3 coding DNA: TGTGCCAGCAGCACCAGACAGGGGGCTAGGGAGACCCAGTACTTC.

The rearrangement joins TRBV27 to TRBJ2-5; D is undetermined. V was pared by 6 bases and J by 6 bases, with 14 bases between. CDR1 and CDR2 (germline): MNHEY, SMNVEV (reference sequence). The CDR3 length is 13 residues. CDR3 region: CASSPSPGKTQYF. The CDR3 nucleotides are TGTGCCAGCAGCCCTAGTCCGGGTAAGACCCAGTACTTC.

DNA of the CDR3: TGCGCCAGCCTGGGAGCGGGGGGTTTTCAAGAGACCCAGTACTTC. Protein product: CASLGAGGFQETQYF. The chain has TRBV10-2 and TRBJ2-5; 9 bases are a match to TRBD2. V dropped 8 bases and J dropped 2; count of bases not matched to a gene: 9. CDR1 and CDR2 (germline): WSHSY, SAAADI. The CDR3 is made up of 15 amino acids.